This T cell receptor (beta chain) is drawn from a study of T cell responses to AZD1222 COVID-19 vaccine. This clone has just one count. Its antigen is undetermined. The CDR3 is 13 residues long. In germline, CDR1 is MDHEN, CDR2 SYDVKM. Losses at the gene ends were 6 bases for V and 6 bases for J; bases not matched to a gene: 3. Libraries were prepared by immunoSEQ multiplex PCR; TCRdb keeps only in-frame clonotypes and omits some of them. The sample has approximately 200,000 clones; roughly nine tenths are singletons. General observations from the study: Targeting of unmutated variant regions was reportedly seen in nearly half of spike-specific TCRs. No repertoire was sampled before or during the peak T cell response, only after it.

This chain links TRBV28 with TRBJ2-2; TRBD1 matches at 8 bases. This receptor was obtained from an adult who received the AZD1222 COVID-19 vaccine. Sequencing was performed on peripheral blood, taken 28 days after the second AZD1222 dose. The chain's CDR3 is CASRTGAPGELFF. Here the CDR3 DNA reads TGTGCCAGCAGGACAGGGGCACCCGGGGAGCTGTTTTTT. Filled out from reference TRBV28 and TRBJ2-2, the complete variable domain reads DVKVTQSSRYLVKRTGEKVFLECVQDMDHENMFWYRQDPGLGLRLIYFSYDVKMKEKGDIPEGYSVSREKKERFSLILESASTNQTSMYLCASRTGAPGELFFGEGSRLTVL.